This T cell receptor (beta chain) was recorded in a study of blood T cell repertoires in COVID-19. For the study at large: Spain, Italy and the United States supplied samples that represented acute and convalescent COVID-19. T cells, B-cell-depleted T cells, or PBMCs provided the cDNA or gDNA that served as material.

Seattle patients were enrolled during active infection and followed longitudinally. The trim removed 3 bases at V and 2 bases at J, leaving 2 bases unmatched. In germline, CDR1 is KGHDR, CDR2 SFDVKD. The CDR3 contains 16 residues. Authors' methods: Cell counts per sample came from amplifying reference gene primers. Generated by immunoSEQ multiplex PCR, the TCRdb table keeps only in-frame clones and is missing some. V, J and clone size are those of that table, while D and trimming were read from the DNA. The sample lists about 430,000 clones, roughly 90% occurring once. Sequenced sample: peripheral blood. The chain recombines TRBV24-1 with TRBJ2-1; 11 bases match TRBD2. The receptor was derived from a man aged 18-30 years with COVID-19, enrolled during active disease. The CDR3 region is CATSDPTSGTYNEQFF. DNA of the CDR3: TGTGCCACCAGTGATCCGACTAGCGGGACCTACAATGAGCAGTTCTTC.